The 32 T cell receptor beta chains given below trace back to one sample, sequenced in a study of T cell repertoires in cytomegalovirus infection. TCRdb analysed the reads with MiXCR anew, one entry per CDR3 protein. The table records 180,000 or so distinct CDR3 sequences, approximately 17% of them present only once. The sample was CD8+ T cells from PBMCs. The source of these receptors is a human donor in good health (CMV status not recorded). Some clones in this sample may be carry-over from other donors' samples.

This chain joins TRBV12-3 or TRBV12-4 and TRBJ1-3, with D perhaps matching TRBD1 (5 bases). V dropped 7 bases and J dropped 5 bases, with 15 bases sitting between them. There are 14 residues in the CDR3. For the CDR3, the DNA is TGTGCCAGCACCGGGAGGGGATATCGAAACACCATATATTTT. Translated: CASTGRGYRNTIYF.

V is TRBV12-3 or TRBV12-4 and J is TRBJ2-3, with D possibly being TRBD2 (5 bases). This CDR3 contains 11 residues. V gave up 4 bases and J gave up 15 bases, with 14 bases separating them. CDR3 sequence: CASSSGSGYYF. In DNA, the CDR3 is TGTGCCAGCAGTTCGGGGTCAGGTTACTATTTT.

In its sample, this clonotype was seen many times. This sequence joins TRBV28 and TRBJ2-5; perhaps TRBD1 as D (6 bases). V was pared by 3 bases and J by 4 bases, with 24 bases between. This CDR3 is 18 amino acids long. Germline loops: CDR1 MDHEN, CDR2 SYDVKM. CDR3 nucleotides: TGTGCCAGCAGTTTCGGCCGCGAGGAAGCAACAGGGAGAGAGACCCAGTACTTC. Amino acids: CASSFGREEATGRETQYF.

This clonotype was recorded a few times. V and J are TRBV6-4 and TRBJ2-1; tentatively, D is TRBD1 (6 bases). V was shortened by 2 bases and J by 8 bases, with 13 bases between the two germline ends. CDR1 MRHNA and CDR2 SNTAGT come from the germline V gene. The CDR3 is made up of 14 amino acids. The CDR3 here is CASSDPGAGDEQFF. The CDR3 region has the DNA TGTGCCAGCAGTGACCCAGGGGCAGGCGATGAGCAGTTCTTC.

This clonotype was found a few times. The chain couples TRBV7-9 to TRBJ1-1, with TRBD1 identical over 7 bases. Trimming at V came to 3 bases and at J to 4 bases, leaving 8 bases not matched to a gene. CDR1 is SEHNR and CDR2 is FQNEAQ in the germline V gene (reference sequence). CDR3 length equals 15 residues. CDR3 sequence: CASSFRQGLSTEAFF. For the CDR3, the DNA is TGTGCCAGCAGCTTCAGACAGGGACTGAGCACTGAAGCTTTCTTT.

The chain has TRBV7-9 and TRBJ1-4; D not resolved. V lost 3 bases and J lost 8, with 16 bases in between. The CDR3 extends over 15 amino acids. Germline CDR1 and CDR2: SEHNR and FQNEAQ (reference sequence). For the CDR3, the DNA is TGTGCCAGCAGCTTGACGACACCCGGTCAGGAAAAACTGTTTTTT. It encodes CASSLTTPGQEKLFF.

This clonotype was detected only a few times. The CDR3 nucleotides read TGTGCCAGCAGTTTATCAGCGCCGACCTACAATGAGCAGTTCTTC. Translated: CASSLSAPTYNEQFF. V and J are TRBV28 and TRBJ2-1; D gene uncertain. The CDR3 covers 15 residues. V lost 1 base to trimming and J lost 2 bases, with 9 bases between them. Per the germline V gene, CDR1 is MDHEN and CDR2 is SYDVKM.

CDR3 in amino acids: CASSSVFDRPYSSYNEQFF. Here the CDR3 DNA reads TGTGCCAGCAGCTCCGTTTTCGACAGGCCCTACAGCTCCTACAATGAGCAGTTCTTC. The rearrangement links TRBV11-2 to TRBJ2-1; a weak D match, TRBD1 (6 bases). There are 19 residues in the CDR3. Germline V lookup: CDR1 SGHAT, CDR2 FQNNGV. The V gene lost 4 bases and the J gene lost 0 bases, with 22 bases spanning the gap.

The rearrangement uses TRBV6-5 and TRBJ2-2, with D maybe TRBD1 (6 bases). CDR1 MNHEY and CDR2 SVGAGI come from the germline V gene. The CDR3 is 15 residues long. V was pared by 0 bases and J by 5 bases, with 10 bases between. The CDR3: CASSYSQGETGELFF. As DNA, the CDR3 is TGTGCCAGCAGTTACTCACAGGGCGAGACCGGGGAGCTGTTTTTT.

This clonotype was detected many times. The chain combines TRBV7-2 with TRBJ1-2, with D possibly TRBD1 on 5 matching bases. Per germline, CDR1 SGHTA and CDR2 FQGNSA. The V gene lost 1 base and the J gene lost 6 bases, with 18 bases spanning the gap. The CDR3 runs to 16 residues. The CDR3 is CASSLVQGSKTHGYTF. DNA for the CDR3: TGTGCCAGCAGCTTAGTCCAGGGTTCGAAGACTCATGGCTACACCTTC.

V and J are TRBV6-5 and TRBJ2-5, with D possibly being TRBD1 (6 bases). V was shortened by 1 base and J by 5 bases, with 17 bases between the two germline ends. Germline V lookup: CDR1 MNHEY, CDR2 SVGAGI. The CDR3 consists of 16 residues. The CDR3 is CASSYFSGAHRETQYF. In nucleotides, the CDR3 is TGTGCCAGCAGTTACTTTTCAGGGGCCCACCGGGAGACCCAGTACTTC.

This clonotype showed up many times. The chain combines TRBV7-2 with TRBJ2-7, with 10 bases identical to TRBD1. Germline loops: CDR1 SGHTA, CDR2 FQGNSA. The CDR3 contains 15 residues. With 6 bases clipped from V and 3 bases from J, the junction kept 8 bases outside the gene matches. As DNA, the CDR3 is TGTGCCAGCAGGCTCCCTGGGACAGGGGACTACGAGCAGTACTTC. It specifies CASRLPGTGDYEQYF.

The gene calls are TRBV7-2 and TRBJ2-7; either TRBD1 or TRBD2 may fit D (6 bases each). The CDR3 consists of 12 residues. V was clipped by 6 bases and J by 4 bases, with 10 bases between them. Germline assignment: CDR1 SGHTA and CDR2 FQGNSA. CDR3 amino acids: CASSRGLYEQYF. The CDR3 nucleotides read TGTGCCAGCAGTCGGGGGCTGTACGAGCAGTACTTC. Variable domain in full (rest from reference TRBV7-2 and TRBJ2-7): GAGVSQSPSNKVTEKGKDVELRCDPISGHTALYWYRQSLGQGLEFLIYFQGNSAPDKSGLPSDRFSAERTGGSVSTLTIQRTQQEDSAVYLCASSRGLYEQYFGPGTRLTVT.

The V call is TRBV5-6, the J call TRBJ2-7; unclear D gene. The CDR3 extends over 12 amino acids. CDR1 and CDR2 (germline): SGHDT, YYEEEE. V shed 3 bases and J shed 3 bases, with 7 bases lying between them. The CDR3 sequence: CASSSHSYEQYF. Written as DNA, the CDR3 is TGTGCCAGCAGCTCTCACAGCTACGAGCAGTACTTC.

This clonotype is a singleton in its sample. The genes are TRBV6-2 or TRBV6-3 and TRBJ2-1; the match to TRBD1 covers 9 bases. Germline-derived CDR1 and CDR2 are MNHEY and SVGEGT. V dropped 6 bases and J dropped 6; count of bases not matched to a gene: 12. The CDR3 runs to 16 residues. The CDR3 here is CASREFDRGSLNEQFF. The CDR3 nucleotides read TGTGCCAGCAGGGAATTCGACAGGGGGTCTCTCAATGAGCAGTTCTTC.

This clonotype was seen only a few times. The chain links TRBV27 to TRBJ2-3, with 9 bases matching TRBD2. The ends lost 5 bases at V and 2 bases at J; junction bases unmatched: 5. The germline CDR1 and CDR2 sequences are MNHEY and SMNVEV (reference sequence). The CDR3 runs to 15 residues. This chain's CDR3 is CASSGSGGYTDTQYF. As DNA, the CDR3 is TGTGCCAGCAGTGGTAGCGGGGGATACACAGATACGCAGTATTTT.

This clonotype showed up just a few times. J is TRBJ1-1 and V is TRBV7-2, with D perhaps matching TRBD1 (6 bases). The CDR3 spans 15 residues. V lost 1 base and J 1 base, leaving 10 bases between the germline ends. Germline V gives CDR1 SGHTA, CDR2 FQGNSA. CDR3 nucleotides: TGTGCCAGCAGCTTAGTCTCAGGGGAGAACACTGAAGCTTTCTTT. As protein: CASSLVSGENTEAFF.

The rearrangement links TRBV7-2 to TRBJ1-1; 9 nucleotides align to TRBD1. V trimming: 4 bases; J trimming: 0 bases; junction bases outside the gene matches: 3. Germline loops: CDR1 SGHTA, CDR2 FQGNSA. CDR3 length: 15 residues. In DNA, the CDR3 is TGTGCCAGCAGCTGGGGGACAGGGATGAACACTGAAGCTTTCTTT. This gives the protein CASSWGTGMNTEAFF.

This clonotype was observed a few times. This rearrangement joins TRBV28 to TRBJ2-7, with D perhaps TRBD1 (6 bases). The length of the CDR3 is 13 residues. The ends were cut back, 11 bases at V and 2 bases at J, with 16 bases in the middle. The germline CDR1 and CDR2 sequences are MDHEN and SYDVKM. CDR3 in DNA: TGTGCCTGCCATTCAGGGGACCCCTACGAGCAGTACTTC. Translated: CACHSGDPYEQYF.

In this sample, this clonotype turned up a few times. The chain joins TRBV4-3 to TRBJ1-2, with D unresolved. The germline CDR1 and CDR2 sequences are LGHNA and YSLEER. The V and J ends lost 0 bases and 10 bases respectively, with 15 bases between them. This CDR3 is built from 14 residues. The CDR3 nucleotides are TGCGCCAGCAGCCAAGAATTGGAGGGTTTAGACTACACCTTC. Translated, it gives CASSQELEGLDYTF.

This clonotype was observed a few times. The chain combines TRBV28 with TRBJ2-4, with 7 bases lining up with TRBD1. The V gene end was trimmed by 6 bases and the J gene end by 6 bases; junction bases not matched to a gene: 11. Germline V gene sequence: CDR1 MDHEN, CDR2 SYDVKM. CDR3 size: 15 residues. CDR3 protein: CASRRTKGALNIQYF. CDR3 nucleotides: TGTGCCAGCAGGCGAACGAAGGGGGCTTTAAACATTCAGTACTTC. Based on the CDR3 plus reference TRBV28 and TRBJ2-4, the full variable domain is DVKVTQSSRYLVKRTGEKVFLECVQDMDHENMFWYRQDPGLGLRLIYFSYDVKMKEKGDIPEGYSVSREKKERFSLILESASTNQTSMYLCASRRTKGALNIQYFGAGTRLSVL.

The rearrangement uses TRBV20-1 and TRBJ1-6; D is perhaps TRBD1 (5 bases). CDR3 size: 17 residues. The germline V gene has CDR1 DFQATT and CDR2 SNEGSKA (reference sequence). V dropped 0 bases and J dropped 0 bases, with 12 bases sitting between them. DNA of the CDR3: TGCAGTGCTAGAGATAGAGGGGACTCCTCCTATAATTCACCCCTCCACTTT. It yields the protein CSARDRGDSSYNSPLHF.

The V and J genes are TRBV20-1 and TRBJ2-2, with a tentative D call TRBD2 (5 bases). The CDR3 has 16 amino acids. Germline values: CDR1 DFQATT, CDR2 SNEGSKA (reference sequence). The V end was cut by 6 bases, the J end by 2 bases, with 19 bases between. In nucleotides, the CDR3 is TGCAGTGCCCCCCTGCTTGATCGGGGTAACACCGGGGAGCTGTTTTTT. This encodes CSAPLLDRGNTGELFF.

The chain employs TRBV6-1 and TRBJ2-2, with D uncertain. V was clipped by 6 bases and J by 7 bases, with 6 bases between them. This CDR3 has 11 amino acids. Germline CDR1 reads MNHNS; CDR2 reads SASEGT. CDR3 in DNA: TGTGCCAGCAGCCCCGGCGGGGAGCTGTTTTTT. Residues: CASSPGGELFF.

V is TRBV7-2 and J is TRBJ1-5, with no clear D. The germline CDR1 and CDR2 sequences are SGHTA and FQGNSA. Trimming pared 5 bases from V and 4 bases from J, leaving 18 bases between. The CDR3 is 16 residues long. CDR3 in amino acids: CASSAGVPFPNQPQHF. In DNA, the CDR3 is TGTGCCAGCAGCGCCGGGGTCCCTTTCCCAAATCAGCCCCAGCATTTT.

V usage is TRBV7-9 and J usage is TRBJ2-2, with TRBD1 identical over 7 bases. The trim removed 5 bases at V and 3 bases at J, leaving 12 bases unmatched. Germline CDR1 is SEHNR and CDR2 is FQNEAQ (reference sequence). The length of the CDR3 is 17 residues. This CDR3 is CASSPDRVGFDTGELFF. As DNA, the CDR3 is TGTGCCAGCAGCCCCGACAGGGTCGGGTTTGACACCGGGGAGCTGTTTTTT.

The J gene is TRBJ2-7, the V gene TRBV2; D call uncertain. Trimming cost V 0 bases and J 3 bases, with 9 bases left between them. The length of the CDR3 is 14 residues. Per germline, CDR1 SNHLY and CDR2 FYNNEI. CDR3 sequence: CASSEARYNYEQYF. In DNA, the CDR3 is TGTGCCAGCAGTGAAGCCCGATACAACTACGAGCAGTACTTC.

In this sample, this clonotype turned up a few times. Mismatch with germline at one junction end may stem from a read error. The chain joins TRBV4-1 to TRBJ2-3, with D perhaps matching TRBD1 (7 bases). The CDR3 runs to 17 residues. Germline lookup yields CDR1 MGHRA and CDR2 YSYEKL. The CDR3 loop is CASSQDGGGWGTDTQYF. As DNA, the CDR3 is TGCGCTAGCAGCCAAGACGGAGGGGGCTGGGGCACAGATACGCAGTATTTT.

V is TRBV6-5 and J is TRBJ2-5, with 7 bases that match TRBD2. J lost 5 bases, V lost 0 bases, and 3 bases had no gene match. Germline-derived CDR1 and CDR2 are MNHEY and SVGAGI. The CDR3 runs to 14 residues. The CDR3 DNA reads TGTGCCAGCAGTTACTCGAAAGCGGGGGAGACCCAGTACTTC. Residues: CASSYSKAGETQYF.

This clonotype was detected only a few times. CDR3 DNA sequence: TGTGCCAGCAGAAGGGTCCTAGCCTACGAGCAGTACTTC. This encodes CASRRVLAYEQYF. The chain is built from TRBV28 and TRBJ2-7; D gene ambiguous. This CDR3 has 13 amino acids. The V gene's germline CDR1 is MDHEN and CDR2 SYDVKM. Deletions cut 6 bases from V and 2 bases from J, with 11 bases between.

J is TRBJ2-1 and V is TRBV14; TRBD1 is a possible D gene (6 bases). Germline V lookup: CDR1 SGHDN, CDR2 FVKESK. Deletions cut 4 bases from V and 0 bases from J, with 10 bases between. The CDR3 extends over 15 amino acids. The CDR3 DNA sequence: TGTGCCAGCAGCCGGGACAAGAGCTCCTACAATGAGCAGTTCTTC. It encodes CASSRDKSSYNEQFF. The full variable domain, completed using reference TRBV14 and TRBJ2-1, is EAGVTQFPSHSVIEKGQTVTLRCDPISGHDNLYWYRRVMGKEIKFLLHFVKESKQDESGMPNNRFLAERTGGTYSTLKVQPAELEDSGVYFCASSRDKSSYNEQFFGPGTRLTVL.

The chain joins TRBV7-9 to TRBJ2-1; no reliable D call. This CDR3 is built from 12 residues. The V gene's germline CDR1 is SEHNR and CDR2 FQNEAQ (reference sequence). Deletions cut 4 bases from V and 7 bases from J, with 8 bases between. CDR3: CASSSTLNEQFF. Here the CDR3 DNA reads TGTGCCAGCAGCTCAACCCTTAATGAGCAGTTCTTC. Full variable domain (outside the CDR3, taken from reference TRBV7-9 and TRBJ2-1): DTGVSQNPRHKITKRGQNVTFRCDPISEHNRLYWYRQTLGQGPEFLTYFQNEAQLEKSRLLSDRFSAERPKGSFSTLEIQRTEQGDSAMYLCASSSTLNEQFFGPGTRLTVL.